This T cell receptor beta chain appears in the sequencing data of a study of Ad26.COV2.S vaccination and SARS-CoV-2 variants. The ends were cut back, 1 base at V and 2 bases at J, with 7 bases in the middle. The CDR3 contains 14 residues. Germline lookup yields CDR1 LGHNA and CDR2 YNFKEQ. Notes on this clone: Its antigen is as yet unknown.

Study-wide results and caveats: Spike-specific TCR breadth was greater in vaccine than placebo recipients. Quantification of TCR breadth and depth may have yielded underestimates of total T cell responses.

Sequenced by immunoSEQ multiplex PCR; TCRdb stores in-frame clones only, minus some. The sample lists roughly 100,000 clones, over 70% occurring once. The receptor's source is a human donor who had recovered from COVID-19. Sample: peripheral blood, taken after recovery from COVID-19. The rearrangement links TRBV4-2 to TRBJ2-3, with D possibly being TRBD2 (5 bases). Written as DNA, the CDR3 is TGTGCCAGCAGCCAAGCAGCGGACACAGATACGCAGTATTTT. Translated, it gives CASSQAADTDTQYF.